The clone carrying this T cell receptor beta chain was counted only a few times. The antigen is unknown. These data come from a study of response to subunit inactivated influenza vaccine. Findings and limits, study-wide: The study's authors posited that every seasonal influenza vaccination enlists few new T cells.

TCRdb itself ran the RT-PCR reads through MiXCR, one entry per CDR3 protein. The table shows hundreds of thousands of distinct CDR3 sequences, with about 25% occurring only once. The TCR originated in a man in his forties or fifties who received an inactivated influenza vaccine. Sample: CD4+ T cells sorted from PBMCs, taken more than 4 days after vaccination.

CDR3 sequence (DNA): TGCAGCGCCAGCCGGGACCGTGGCTACACCTTC. It is translated as CSASRDRGYTF. V is TRBV29-1 and J is TRBJ1-2; D is possibly TRBD1 (5 bases). V dropped 7 bases and J dropped 7 bases, with 13 bases sitting between them. The length of the CDR3 is 11 residues. CDR1 is SQVTM, CDR2 ANQGSEA, per germline.